The 13 T cell receptor beta chains presented below share a single source sample, sequenced in a study of vaccination and CD4 T cells after COVID-19. These TCRs' antigens remain unknown. Sequencing of DNA taken from cultured CD4+ T cells relied on the Oncomine TCR Beta short-read assay. TCRdb processed the PCR reads anew with MiXCR; each CDR3 protein has one entry. The repertoire includes 6,000 to 7,000 distinct CDR3 sequences, around 45% of them detected once, and around 25% sits in the top ten. Treatment noted: approximately nine-day PBMC culture with coronavirus spike peptide pools or control peptides (ViraFEST assay). Sequenced sample: CD4+ T cells from blood, cultured in vitro. The receptors derive from a human donor who had recovered from COVID-19.

This chain uses TRBV20-1 with TRBJ1-2; 9 nucleotides agree with TRBD1. The CDR3 has 15 residues. CDR1 DFQATT and CDR2 SNEGSKA come from the germline V gene (reference sequence). J gave up 8 bases and V 5 bases, and 15 bases lay outside the gene matches. CDR3 nucleotides: TGCAGTGCTCTACCGGGACAGGGAGTCAATGGGGGCTACACCTTC. The encoded protein is CSALPGQGVNGGYTF.

The chain links TRBV29-1 to TRBJ2-3; either TRBD1 or TRBD2 may fit D (5 bases each). CDR1 is SQVTM, CDR2 ANQGSEA, per germline. The V end lost 4 bases, the J end lost 2 bases, and 13 bases lay between the germline ends. The CDR3 contains 14 residues. CDR3 DNA sequence: TGCAGCGTTGGGGGCCGAGGGTTCACAGATACGCAGTATTTT. It encodes CSVGGRGFTDTQYF.

In its sample, this clonotype is large. The chain links TRBV24-1 to TRBJ1-2; D call uncertain. Germline CDR1 KGHDR, CDR2 SFDVKD. This CDR3 has 14 residues. The germline V and J ends were trimmed by 5 bases and 0 bases, with 9 bases remaining between them. CDR3: CATSVEGANYGYTF. Here the CDR3 DNA reads TGTGCCACCAGTGTCGAAGGCGCTAACTATGGCTACACCTTC.

A few counts support this clonotype. V gene TRBV6-1 combines with J gene TRBJ1-1, with D possibly TRBD1 on 5 matching bases. The CDR3 extends over 15 amino acids. V lost 10 bases and J lost 4, with 22 bases in between. Germline CDR1 is MNHNS and CDR2 is SASEGT. DNA of the CDR3: TGTGCCACCACGCCCCCGGGGCGAGGGATCACTGAAGCTTTCTTT. Residues: CATTPPGRGITEAFF.

This clonotype is medium-sized (0.01 to 0.1%) by share. This rearrangement joins TRBV20-1 to TRBJ2-1; the D gene is possibly TRBD2 (5 bases). Trimming cost V 0 bases and J 7 bases, with 16 bases left between them. Germline CDR1 reads DFQATT; CDR2 reads SNEGSKA (reference sequence). The CDR3 sequence is 15 residues long. In DNA, the CDR3 is TGCAGTGCTAGAGAAGCGGTCCGGCCCGCTAATGAGCAGTTCTTC. Translation gives CSAREAVRPANEQFF.

The sample holds a few counts of this clonotype. This chain joins TRBV20-1 and TRBJ1-1, with a weak D call TRBD1 (6 bases). The CDR3 runs 11 residues. The V gene's germline CDR1 is DFQATT and CDR2 SNEGSKA (reference sequence). V dropped 2 bases and J dropped 7 bases, with 8 bases sitting between them. CDR3 in DNA: TGCAGTGCTAGACACAGGGTTGAAGCTTTCTTT. Its translation: CSARHRVEAFF.

This chain joins TRBV12-3 or TRBV12-4 and TRBJ1-6; a weak D match, TRBD1 (5 bases). The CDR3 totals 14 residues. Trimming removed 5 bases from V and 9 bases from J, with 14 bases in between. The CDR3: CASSVGHWGSPLHF. CDR3 coding DNA: TGTGCCAGCAGTGTAGGACACTGGGGTTCACCCCTCCACTTT.

V gene TRBV20-1 combines with J gene TRBJ2-1, with 15 bases aligning to TRBD2. Germline V gene lookup returns CDR1 DFQATT and CDR2 SNEGSKA (reference sequence). J gave up 5 bases and V 3 bases, and 5 bases lay outside the gene matches. The CDR3 sequence is 16 residues long. The CDR3 region has the DNA TGCAGTGCTAGGGGGACTAGCGGGAGGATACACAATGAGCAGTTCTTC. Residues: CSARGTSGRIHNEQFF.

The chain recombines TRBV10-3 with TRBJ1-1; D is ambiguous. The germline gives CDR1 ENHRY, CDR2 SYGVKD. The CDR3 sequence is 16 residues long. Trimming removed 6 bases at V and 1 base at J, with 18 bases between. DNA for the CDR3: TGTGCCATCAGCCGACAAACCCTTACAACGAACACTGAAGCTTTCTTT. This encodes CAISRQTLTTNTEAFF.

The chain is built from TRBV7-8 and TRBJ2-3; D perhaps matches TRBD1 (5 bases). The CDR3 spans 18 residues. The germline V gene encodes CDR1 SGHVS and CDR2 FQNEAQ. The V gene lost 1 base and the J gene lost 0 bases, with 17 bases spanning the gap. CDR3 coding DNA: TGTGCCAGCAGCTTAGGACGATATAGGGGCCAGAGCACAGATACGCAGTATTTT. It is translated as CASSLGRYRGQSTDTQYF.

V gene TRBV20-1 combines with J gene TRBJ2-1, with D unresolved. Germline assignment: CDR1 DFQATT and CDR2 SNEGSKA (reference sequence). The CDR3 sequence is 12 residues long. Trimming took 3 bases from V and 1 from J, leaving 4 bases between them. CDR3 region: CSASGSYNEQFF. CDR3 nucleotides: TGCAGTGCTAGTGGTTCCTACAATGAGCAGTTCTTC.

A few counts support this clonotype. The chain employs TRBV9 and TRBJ2-5; 8 bases fit TRBD1. The CDR3 is made up of 16 amino acids. Germline assignment: CDR1 SGDLS and CDR2 YYNGEE. The J segment lost 7 bases and the V segment lost 3 bases, leaving 14 bases of the junction unmatched. In DNA, the CDR3 is TGTGCCAGCAGCGCGGGGGTTAAGACAGGGGCGGGGACCCAGTACTTC. It specifies CASSAGVKTGAGTQYF.

The chain has TRBV6-2 or TRBV6-3 and TRBJ1-3, with no clear D. The germline V and J ends were trimmed by 6 bases and 4 bases, with 13 bases remaining between them. Germline V CDR1 and CDR2: MNHEY, SVGEGT. The CDR3 has 14 residues. In nucleotides, the CDR3 is TGTGCCAGCAGCAACACCCGCTTGGGAAACACCATATATTTT. Translation: CASSNTRLGNTIYF.